Presented here are 16 T cell receptor beta chains from one specimen sequenced in a study of shared clonotypes between healthy human individuals. Clones were read by immunoSEQ multiplex PCR, and TCRdb kept only the in-frame ones, dropping some. The sample carries around 2,000,000 clones, approximately 94% recorded once. Selected positively for CCR7 and CD45RO-negative, naive CD8 cells excluded terminally differentiated effector memory CD45RA+ cells. Material for sequencing was naive CD8+ T cells sorted from blood. These receptors were obtained from a man aged 18 to 29 in good health.

This clone was recorded only once. The chain is built from TRBV4-3 and TRBJ2-5, with D possibly being TRBD1 (8 bases). Germline assignment: CDR1 LGHNA and CDR2 YSLEER. This CDR3 spans 15 amino acids. V was pared by 4 bases and J by 3 bases, with 15 bases between. CDR3 sequence reads: CASSPAGQEKETQYF. The CDR3 DNA is TGCGCCAGCAGCCCAGCGGGACAGGAAAAAGAGACCCAGTACTTC.

This sequence joins TRBV28 and TRBJ2-7, with D unresolved. Germline lookup yields CDR1 MDHEN and CDR2 SYDVKM. Deletions cut 4 bases from V and 6 bases from J, with 16 bases between. The CDR3 totals 14 residues. In nucleotides, the CDR3 is TGTGCCAGCAGTTCAAAGGACCCTATTGCCGAGCAGTACTTC. Protein: CASSSKDPIAEQYF.

V gene TRBV29-1 combines with J gene TRBJ2-7; D is unclear. CDR1 and CDR2 (germline): SQVTM, ANQGSEA. The ends were cut back, 6 bases at V and 2 bases at J, with 11 bases in the middle. The CDR3 length is 12 residues. The CDR3 loop is CSVSDPPYEQYF. CDR3 bases: TGCAGCGTCTCAGATCCCCCCTACGAGCAGTACTTC.

In its sample, this clone was seen once. The V and J genes are TRBV18 and TRBJ1-5, with D unclear. V was pared by 6 bases and J by 0 bases, with 9 bases between. Germline CDR1 and CDR2: KGHSH and LQKENI. This CDR3 spans 14 amino acids. CDR3 residues: CASSQISSNQPQHF. Written as DNA, the CDR3 is TGTGCCAGCTCGCAGATTTCTAGCAATCAGCCCCAGCATTTT.

A word on this clone: This sample includes further DNA sequences coding for the same CDR3. The chain's CDR3 is CASSPGYEQYF. DNA for the CDR3: TGCGCCAGCAGCCCAGGCTACGAGCAGTACTTC. The V gene is TRBV5-1, the J gene TRBJ2-7; unclear D gene. Trimming left V 4 bases short and J 3 bases short, with 5 bases between. CDR3 length equals 11 residues. The V gene's germline CDR1 is SGHRS and CDR2 YFSETQ.

This sequence joins TRBV7-2 and TRBJ2-2; D is ambiguous. V was cut by 5 bases and J by 3 bases, with 16 bases left in between. CDR1 and CDR2 from the germline V gene are SGHTA and FQGNSA. The CDR3 totals 16 residues. This CDR3 reads CASSHTQIGYTGELFF. CDR3 sequence (DNA): TGTGCCAGCAGCCACACGCAAATTGGGTACACCGGGGAGCTGTTTTTT.

This chain connects TRBV4-2 to TRBJ2-3; D is uncertain. This CDR3 comprises 17 residues. The V end lost 5 bases, the J end lost 0 bases, and 18 bases lay between the germline ends. Germline V gene data show CDR1 as LGHNA and CDR2 as YNFKEQ. CDR3 sequence: CASSFSSDGSSTDTQYF. In DNA form, the CDR3 reads TGTGCCAGCAGCTTCAGCTCGGACGGCTCTAGCACAGATACGCAGTATTTT.

This chain connects TRBV27 to TRBJ2-7; 8 positions match TRBD1. Germline loops: CDR1 MNHEY, CDR2 SMNVEV (reference sequence). Losses at the gene ends were 2 bases for V and 5 bases for J; bases not matched to a gene: 5. CDR3 length equals 14 residues. Here the CDR3 reads CASSLGRGLDEQYF. The CDR3 coding sequence is TGTGCCAGCAGTTTAGGCAGGGGGCTGGACGAGCAGTACTTC.

This clone has just one count. Other DNA sequences in this specimen translate into the identical CDR3. This chain connects TRBV27 to TRBJ2-1, with 7 bases lining up with TRBD2. The CDR3 sequence is 16 residues long. The V segment lost 0 bases and the J segment 3 bases; nucleotides outside the gene matches: 5. Germline loops: CDR1 MNHEY, CDR2 SMNVEV (reference sequence). CDR3 region: CASSLSRTSSYNEQFF. CDR3 bases: TGTGCCAGCAGTTTATCCCGGACTAGTAGCTACAATGAGCAGTTCTTC.

The chain links TRBV28 to TRBJ2-1, with 8 bases that match TRBD1. The CDR3 is 16 amino acids. The junction had 11 bases not matched to a gene; V was cut back by 4 bases and J by 6 bases. Germline CDR1 MDHEN, CDR2 SYDVKM. The CDR3 reads CASSSIRDRSFNEQFF. Written as DNA, the CDR3 is TGTGCCAGCAGTTCTATCCGGGACAGGTCGTTCAATGAGCAGTTCTTC.

The rearrangement joins TRBV6-1 to TRBJ2-7; tentative D call: TRBD2 (6 bases). Germline V gene lookup returns CDR1 MNHNS and CDR2 SASEGT. V was shortened by 5 bases and J by 0 bases, with 11 bases between the two germline ends. This CDR3 spans 14 amino acids. The CDR3 loop is CASSLWGDSYEQYF. The CDR3 DNA is TGTGCCAGCAGTCTGTGGGGGGACTCCTACGAGCAGTACTTC.

CDR3 DNA sequence: TGTGCCAGCAGCGCGGGACAGGGGGTGAACCGAGGCACTGAAGCTTTCTTT. Encoded protein: CASSAGQGVNRGTEAFF. The rearrangement joins TRBV9 to TRBJ1-1; 11 bases line up with TRBD1. The CDR3 is 17 residues long. The J segment lost 4 bases and the V segment lost 3 bases, leaving 11 bases of the junction unmatched. The germline V gene has CDR1 SGDLS and CDR2 YYNGEE.

The chain joins TRBV13 to TRBJ2-3, with 8 bases identical to TRBD1. The V gene end was trimmed by 5 bases and the J gene end by 1 base; junction bases not matched to a gene: 5. The germline gives CDR1 PRHDT, CDR2 FYEKMQ (reference sequence). CDR3 length: 15 amino acids. The CDR3 here is CASSPDRGGTDTQYF. The CDR3 DNA is TGTGCCAGCAGCCCCGACAGGGGAGGCACAGATACGCAGTATTTT.

Only one count was recorded for this clone. This chain joins TRBV7-2 and TRBJ2-7; D is ambiguous. This CDR3 contains 15 residues. The ends were cut back, 1 base at V and 3 bases at J, with 13 bases in the middle. Germline values: CDR1 SGHTA, CDR2 FQGNSA. The CDR3 is CASSLGVGYGYEQYF. The CDR3 DNA sequence: TGTGCCAGCAGCTTAGGAGTGGGTTACGGCTACGAGCAGTACTTC.

The chain has TRBV19 and TRBJ1-1; D possibly corresponds to TRBD1 (5 bases). Trimming stripped 5 bases from V and 4 bases from J, with 11 bases between. Germline V gene sequence: CDR1 LNHDA, CDR2 SQIVND (reference sequence). This CDR3 has 13 residues. CDR3 loop: CASSSGGFTEAFF. CDR3 nucleotides: TGTGCCAGTAGTTCGGGGGGTTTCACTGAAGCTTTCTTT. The complete variable domain, with remaining parts taken from reference TRBV19 and TRBJ1-1, reads DGGITQSPKYLFRKEGQNVTLSCEQNLNHDAMYWYRQDPGQGLRLIYYSQIVNDFQKGDIAEGYSVSREKKESFPLTVTSAQKNPTAFYLCASSSGGFTEAFFGQGTRLTVV.

As regards this clone: Different DNA sequences within this sample yield the same CDR3. This chain connects TRBV20-1 to TRBJ1-1, with a weak D call TRBD1 (5 bases). The germline V gene has CDR1 DFQATT and CDR2 SNEGSKA (reference sequence). The V gene lost 3 bases and the J gene lost 8 bases, with 10 bases spanning the gap. The CDR3 contains 11 residues. CDR3 DNA: TGCAGTGCTAGGGTCGGGGGGGAAGCTTTCTTT. Its translation: CSARVGGEAFF.